Below, 8 T cell receptor beta chains from the same sample are listed, as sequenced in a study of blood T cells in healthy people across ages. Together with a sample-barcoded 5' primer, a J-beta primer mix was included in a second PCR lasting about 6 to 11 cycles. Using its own MiXCR run on the 5' RACE reads, TCRdb lists one record per CDR3 protein. This repertoire shows about 2 million distinct CDR3 sequences, about 50% found once; its top ten account for over 2%. The sequenced material came from blood. These receptors came from a woman in her thirties or forties in good health.

In DNA form, the CDR3 reads TGCGCCAGCAGATATGACAGTCGACAGCCCCAGCATTTT. Its protein product is CASRYDSRQPQHF. The chain has TRBV5-1 and TRBJ1-5; possibly TRBD1 for D (5 bases). This CDR3 has 13 amino acids. Trimming left V 5 bases short and J 7 bases short, with 13 bases between. Per germline, CDR1 SGHRS and CDR2 YFSETQ.

This clonotype has a handful of counts. The chain links TRBV29-1 to TRBJ2-1; D may be TRBD2 (6 bases). The V gene lost 2 bases and the J gene lost 14 bases, with 7 bases spanning the gap. Germline values: CDR1 SQVTM, CDR2 ANQGSEA. The CDR3 extends over 9 amino acids. DNA of the CDR3: TGCAGCGTTGAAAAGCGGGAGTTCTTC. Translating gives CSVEKREFF.

V usage is TRBV29-1 and J usage is TRBJ1-5, with D perhaps matching TRBD1 (5 bases). Germline V gives CDR1 SQVTM, CDR2 ANQGSEA. Trimming cost V 5 bases and J 3 bases, with 14 bases left between them. This CDR3 has 14 amino acids. This chain's CDR3 is CSVSDSPPNQPQHF. In DNA, the CDR3 is TGCAGCGTTTCCGACAGCCCTCCCAATCAGCCCCAGCATTTT.

This clonotype occurred once. The CDR3 DNA reads as TGCAGTGCTAAGACGGCTAGCAGGTACAATGAGCAGTTCTTC. It codes for CSAKTASRYNEQFF. V gene TRBV20-1 combines with J gene TRBJ2-1, with a weak D call TRBD2 (5 bases). Trimming removed 4 bases at V and 4 bases at J, with 14 bases between. Germline lookup yields CDR1 DFQATT and CDR2 SNEGSKA (reference sequence). The CDR3 totals 14 residues.

The V call is TRBV3-1, the J call TRBJ1-4; TRBD1 aligns across 9 bases. The trim removed 3 bases at V and 7 bases at J, leaving 6 bases unmatched. Per germline, CDR1 LGHDT and CDR2 YNNKEL (reference sequence). The CDR3 has 15 amino acids. The CDR3 protein is CASSQGQGRREKLFF. The CDR3 region has the DNA TGTGCCAGCAGCCAGGGACAGGGTCGGCGTGAAAAACTGTTTTTT.

The chain couples TRBV14 to TRBJ1-1; perhaps TRBD1 as D (6 bases). CDR1 SGHDN and CDR2 FVKESK come from the germline V gene. This CDR3 contains 13 residues. Trimming removed 0 bases from V and 9 bases from J, with 11 bases in between. CDR3 nucleotide sequence: TGTGCCAGCAGCCAAGAGGACAGAATACAAGCTTTCTTT. Its protein is CASSQEDRIQAFF. The full variable domain, with the rest looked up from reference TRBV14 and TRBJ1-1, is EAGVTQFPSHSVIEKGQTVTLRCDPISGHDNLYWYRRVMGKEIKFLLHFVKESKQDESGMPNNRFLAERTGGTYSTLKVQPAELEDSGVYFCASSQEDRIQAFFGQGTRLTVV.

This clonotype was seen a few times. This rearrangement joins TRBV6-5 to TRBJ2-1; weak D call: TRBD1 (5 bases). The CDR3 spans 14 residues. The germline CDR1 and CDR2 sequences are MNHEY and SVGAGI. V was cut by 7 bases and J by 7 bases, with 17 bases left in between. CDR3 coding DNA: TGTGCCAGCACCAGGGCTGGGTTTAAGAATGAGCAGTTCTTC. This translates into CASTRAGFKNEQFF.

This clonotype was observed a single time. This rearrangement joins TRBV18 to TRBJ2-4; the D gene is possibly TRBD2 (5 bases). The end of the DNA fits TRBJ2-7 better, so the J call may be wrong. In germline, CDR1 is KGHSH, CDR2 LQKENI. The CDR3 is 14 residues long. The CDR3 nucleotides read TGTGCCAGCTCACCGGCTGGGGAGACCTACGAGCAGTACTTC. It translates to CASSPAGETYEQYF.